The rows below give T cell receptor beta chains drawn from one sample of a study of blood T cell repertoires in COVID-19. Some clones are missing from TCRdb's copy, which holds only in-frame ones; the method was immunoSEQ multiplex PCR. This table has tens of thousands of clones, around three quarters appearing once. Input material: peripheral blood. Receptors were obtained from a human donor in a cohort sampled during active COVID-19. Each CDR3 is given with its conserved first and last residue. D genes are given only for firm matches. Not all rows give a size; the values are once, few, many and, for expanded clones, a class.

TRBJ2-7 | NA | TRBV28 | NA | CASSLAYRYEQYF | TGTGCCAGCAGTTTAGCCTACAGGTACGAGCAGTACTTC
TRBJ1-6 | NA | TRBV27 | NA | CASSFNRMYNSPLHF | TGTGCCAGCAGTTTCAACAGGATGTATAATTCACCCCTCCACTTT
TRBJ1-2 | NA | TRBV10-3 | NA | CAISDGRGDYGYTF | TGTGCCATCAGTGACGGCAGGGGTGACTATGGCTACACCTTC
TRBJ2-7 | NA | TRBV5-4 | TRBD1 | CASSLDGAGGSYEQYF | TGTGCCAGCAGCTTGGATGGGGCAGGGGGTTCGTACGAGCAGTACTTC
TRBJ1-2 | NA | TRBV2 | NA | CASRQVQGYTF | TGTGCCAGCCGACAGGTCCAAGGCTACACCTTC
TRBJ2-3 | NA | TRBV7-3 | TRBD2 | CASSSYVGGRRTDTQYF | TGTGCCAGCAGCTCATACGTGGGCGGGAGACGGACAGATACGCAGTATTTT
TRBJ2-3 | NA | TRBV27 | TRBD1 | CASSRPQTGLTDTQYF | TGTGCCAGCAGCAGACCTCAGACAGGGCTCACAGATACGCAGTATTTT
TRBJ2-1 | NA | TRBV5-6 | NA | CASSPALAGRWEQFF | TGTGCCAGCAGCCCAGCCCTGGCAGGGCGATGGGAGCAGTTCTTC
TRBJ2-1 | NA | TRBV11-2 | TRBD2 | CASETSRTTYHNEQFF | TGTGCCAGCGAGACTAGCCGAACAACTTACCACAATGAGCAGTTCTTC
TRBJ2-3 | once | TRBV27 | NA | CASSRGIGGAGGDTQYF | TGTGCCAGCAGTCGGGGAATAGGGGGAGCAGGTGGAGATACGCAGTATTTT
TRBJ1-1 | NA | TRBV2 | NA | CASSEGGTGTEAFF | TGTGCCAGCAGTGAAGGGGGAACAGGCACTGAAGCTTTCTTT
TRBJ2-5 | NA | TRBV7-7 | NA | CAAKPPVQLQLQETQYF | TGTGCTGCTAAACCACCCGTACAGCTACAACTCCAAGAGACCCAGTACTTC
TRBJ2-7 | NA | TRBV5-4 | TRBD2 | CASRGGTTTGEQYF | TGTGCCAGCAGGGGAGGGACGACGACTGGCGAGCAGTACTTC
TRBJ2-3 | NA | TRBV28 | NA | CASSLRDTQYF | TGTGCCAGCAGTCTTCGAGATACGCAGTATTTT
TRBJ2-7 | NA | TRBV7-2 | NA | CASSFDKNYEQYF | TGTGCCAGCAGCTTTGACAAAAACTACGAGCAGTACTTC
TRBJ1-5 | NA | TRBV2 | NA | CASRLPGNNQPQHF | TGTGCCAGCAGGTTACCGGGAAATAATCAGCCCCAGCATTTT
TRBJ1-3 | NA | TRBV29-1 | TRBD1 | CSVEEQGITIYF | TGCAGCGTTGAAGAACAGGGGATCACCATATATTTT
TRBJ2-3 | NA | TRBV10-3 | NA | CAIGLLTDTQYF | TGTGCCATCGGACTCCTCACAGATACGCAGTATTTT
TRBJ2-2 | few | TRBV6-6 | TRBD1 | CASTKGQALGELFF | TGTGCCAGCACCAAGGGACAGGCCCTTGGGGAGCTGTTTTTT
TRBJ2-1 | once | TRBV29-1 | NA | CSARTGGGWTGEQFF | TGCAGCGCCCGAACTGGTGGCGGGTGGACCGGTGAGCAGTTCTTC
TRBJ2-3 | NA | TRBV9 | NA | CASSAYRGTDTQYF | TGTGCCAGCAGCGCATATAGGGGGACAGATACGCAGTATTTT
TRBJ2-5 | NA | TRBV5-6 | TRBD1 | CASSTDRADETQYF | TGTGCCAGCAGCACAGACAGGGCGGATGAGACCCAGTACTTC
TRBJ2-2 | NA | TRBV3-1/TRBV3-2 | TRBD1 | CASSHWDRGGTGELFF | TGTGCCAGCAGCCACTGGGACAGGGGCGGTACCGGGGAGCTGTTTTTT
TRBJ2-1 | NA | TRBV27 | NA | CASSPNRVEQFF | TGTGCCAGCAGTCCTAATAGAGTGGAGCAGTTCTTC